This entry concerns a single T cell receptor beta chain. Its antigen is still unknown. These data are taken from a study of CXCR3-negative and CXCR3-positive naive CD8 T cells. Across the study: Per-library TRB read counts averaged about 1.5 +/- 0.3 million, adding up to about 150 million in total. Study results and caveats: For memory CD8+ cells diversity was much lower, but both naive subsets had comparably high diversity. The study found more hydrophobic TRB CDR3s in CXCR3-positive naive cells than in CXCR3-negative naive cells.

Preparation of TRB cDNA libraries relied on 5' RACE carrying UMI labels. TCRdb reprocessed the 5' RACE reads and keeps a single row for each CDR3 protein, giving no DNA. The repertoire table contains about 70,000 distinct CDR3 sequences. The sample was naive CXCR3+ CD8+ T cells from blood. As for subset: CD45RO-CCR7+CD27+CD95- naive CD8+ T cells expressing CXCR3 (TNR3+). The clonotype originates from a human donor in good health. Some clones in this sample may be carry-over from other donors' samples.

The chain's CDR3 is CASSRDSLQETQYF. The genes are TRBV7-9 and TRBJ2-5; the D call from TCRdb, TRBD1, cannot be confirmed without DNA. The CDR3 length is 14 residues. Germline V gives CDR1 SEHNR, CDR2 FQNEAQ (reference sequence).